These 10 T cell receptor beta chains originate from one sample sequenced in a study of blood T cell repertoires in COVID-19. Some clones are missing from TCRdb's copy, which holds only in-frame ones; the method was immunoSEQ multiplex PCR. The sample contains a few hundred thousand clones, roughly 85% of which appear only once. Sequenced: PBMCs or T cells enriched from blood (not recorded which). These receptors were obtained from a man in his forties who had recovered from COVID-19.

The chain has TRBV5-1 and TRBJ2-1; D uncertain. With 0 bases removed from V and 0 bases from J, the gap between germline ends came to 7 bases. Germline lookup yields CDR1 SGHRS and CDR2 YFSETQ. CDR3 length equals 15 residues. Here the CDR3 reads CASSLAQNSYNEQFF. The CDR3 region has the DNA TGCGCCAGCAGCTTGGCCCAGAACTCCTACAATGAGCAGTTCTTC.

The chain links TRBV2 to TRBJ2-5, with TRBD2 identical over 8 bases. The CDR3 runs 14 residues. The germline CDR1 and CDR2 sequences are SNHLY and FYNNEI. After removal of 5 bases from V and 5 bases from J, the junction contained 7 bases not matched to a gene. CDR3 nucleotide sequence: TGTGCCAGCAGTCCGGGACTAGTCATGGAGACCCAGTACTTC. This encodes CASSPGLVMETQYF.

V is TRBV29-1 and J is TRBJ2-7; 7 bases fit TRBD1. Germline lookup yields CDR1 SQVTM and CDR2 ANQGSEA. The CDR3 sequence is 16 residues long. J lost 4 bases, V lost 6 bases, and 18 bases had no gene match. The CDR3 bases are TGCAGCGTAGGATTTGGGACAGCAGCTTTTCAATACGAGCAGTACTTC. Its translation is CSVGFGTAAFQYEQYF.

J is TRBJ2-7 and V is TRBV4-2, with 7 bases identical to TRBD1. The V segment lost 10 bases and the J segment 4 bases; nucleotides outside the gene matches: 10. The CDR3 spans 13 residues. Per the germline V gene, CDR1 is LGHNA and CDR2 is YNFKEQ. The CDR3 region has the DNA TGTGCCACCGGCACTAACAGGGGATACGAGCAGTACTTC. Encoded protein: CATGTNRGYEQYF.

V gene TRBV19 combines with J gene TRBJ2-1; no clear D gene. V was trimmed by 5 bases and J by 2 bases, leaving 13 bases between them. Germline V gene lookup returns CDR1 LNHDA and CDR2 SQIVND (reference sequence). This CDR3 spans 15 amino acids. CDR3 DNA: TGTGCCAGTAGTCCTAGTCGCGGAGCCTACAATGAGCAGTTCTTC. This sequence encodes CASSPSRGAYNEQFF.

The rearrangement joins TRBV9 to TRBJ2-5; 9 bases are shared with TRBD2. The CDR3 totals 15 residues. With V trimmed by 4 bases and J by 9 bases, 13 bases remained unmatched. CDR1 is SGDLS and CDR2 is YYNGEE in the germline V gene. In DNA, the CDR3 is TGTGCCAGCAGCCCGGGGACTAGCTTTCTTGGGTCCCAGTACTTC. This codes for CASSPGTSFLGSQYF.

This chain joins TRBV13 and TRBJ2-2, with TRBD1 matching over 7 bases. The CDR3 is 13 residues long. Germline CDR1 reads PRHDT; CDR2 reads FYEKMQ (reference sequence). The J segment lost 14 bases and the V segment lost 2 bases, leaving 8 bases of the junction unmatched. CDR3 amino acids: CASSLWGTADLFF. The DNA of the CDR3 is TGTGCCAGCAGCTTATGGGGGACAGCGGATCTGTTTTTT.

The genes are TRBV5-8 and TRBJ2-7, with 8 bases that match TRBD1. From germline, CDR1 is SGHTS and CDR2 YDEGEE. This CDR3 contains 14 residues. Losses at the gene ends were 1 base for V and 6 bases for J; bases not matched to a gene: 6. CDR3 residues: CASSLRQGIGEQYF. The CDR3 DNA is TGTGCCAGCAGCTTGAGACAGGGGATTGGCGAGCAGTACTTC. Based on the CDR3 plus reference TRBV5-8 and TRBJ2-7, the full variable domain is EAGVTQSPTHLIKTRGQQATLRCSPISGHTSVYWYQQALGLGLQFLLWYDEGEERNRGNFPPRFSGRQFPNYSSELNVNALELEDSALYLCASSLRQGIGEQYFGPGTRLTVT.

The V and J genes are TRBV7-2 and TRBJ2-5, with 14 bases that match TRBD2. CDR1 is SGHTA and CDR2 is FQGNSA in the germline V gene. V was pared by 3 bases and J by 5 bases, with 5 bases of the junction left unmatched. The CDR3 has 16 amino acids. The CDR3 here is CASSLWTSGRSETQYF. DNA of the CDR3: TGTGCCAGCAGCTTGTGGACTAGCGGGAGGAGTGAGACCCAGTACTTC.

This clone has just one count. The CDR3 reads CASSLAGSRGETQYF. The CDR3 bases are TGTGCCAGCAGCTTGGCGGGGTCCCGAGGAGAGACCCAGTACTTC. This sequence joins TRBV5-4 and TRBJ2-5, with a tentative D call TRBD2 (5 bases). The germline V gene encodes CDR1 SGHNT and CDR2 YYREEE (reference sequence). V lost 0 bases and J lost 4, with 13 bases in between. The CDR3 runs to 15 residues.